The clone carrying this TCR beta chain was counted once. This entry belongs to a study of blood T cell repertoires in COVID-19. The overall study: Whether acute or convalescent, the COVID-19 samples came from the United States, Italy and Spain. Sample material is recorded as cDNA or gDNA derived from T cells, B-cell-depleted T cells, or PBMCs.

V was pared by 4 bases and J by 0 bases, with 12 bases between. CDR1 is SGHRS, CDR2 YFSETQ, per germline. The CDR3 is made up of 15 amino acids. TCRdb's copy holds only in-frame clones and misses some; the assay was immunoSEQ multiplex PCR. The sample records approximately 170,000 clones, roughly 87% being singletons. This sequence was found in a man between 18 and 35 years old who had recovered from COVID-19. The chain carries TRBV5-1 and TRBJ2-3; perhaps TRBD2 as D (5 bases). The specimen was peripheral blood. The CDR3 loop reads CASSPEGDSTDTQYF. The DNA for the CDR3 is TGCGCCAGCAGCCCAGAGGGAGACAGCACAGATACGCAGTATTTT.